One and the same sample provided the 19 T cell receptor beta chains below, sequenced in a study of spatial heterogeneity in lung cancer. One entry per CDR3 protein results from TCRdb running MiXCR on the 5' RACE reads. The table has fewer than 3,000 distinct CDR3 sequences, 6.6% seen once; the top ten hold roughly 11%. Study-level findings and limits: Counts that tracked tumor mutation counts were those of expanded intratumoral alpha and beta TCRs.

Described time point: sample taken at primary tumor resection. Their target antigens are unknown. Here the sequenced sample was lung tumor tissue, taken at surgery. The receptors stem from a female donor with early-stage non-small cell lung cancer.

This clonotype is judged medium-sized. The genes are TRBV29-1 and TRBJ2-7; D is perhaps TRBD1 or TRBD2 (5 bases each). This CDR3 spans 11 amino acids. Trimming took 6 bases from V and 4 from J, leaving 10 bases between them. Germline-derived CDR1 and CDR2 are SQVTM and ANQGSEA. CDR3 amino acids: CSVRGGYEQYF. The CDR3 DNA is TGCAGCGTGCGTGGGGGTTACGAGCAGTACTTC.

This clonotype was observed at least ten times. The V gene is TRBV6-2 or TRBV6-3, the J gene TRBJ2-7; D is perhaps TRBD1 (6 bases). Trimming removed 6 bases from V and 1 base from J, with 7 bases in between. The germline V gene has CDR1 MNHEY and CDR2 SVGEGT. The CDR3 spans 12 residues. CDR3 bases: TGTGCCAGCAGACAGGGTTCCTACGAGCAGTACTTC. The encoded protein is CASRQGSYEQYF.

The sample holds many counts of this clonotype. The chain combines TRBV29-1 with TRBJ2-1; 9 bases line up with TRBD2. CDR3 size: 17 residues. V gave up 0 bases and J gave up 1 base; unmatched junction bases: 7. Germline V lookup: CDR1 SQVTM, CDR2 ANQGSEA. CDR3 sequence (DNA): TGCAGCGTTGAAGATTTTAAGCGGGGGGTATCCTACAATGAGCAGTTCTTC. As protein: CSVEDFKRGVSYNEQFF.

This clonotype was recorded many times. The V call is TRBV7-6, the J call TRBJ2-1, with 11 bases aligning to TRBD2. The germline gives CDR1 SGHVS, CDR2 FNYEAQ. The CDR3 spans 15 residues. Trimming took 4 bases from V and 5 from J; bases not matched to a gene: 4. Written as DNA, the CDR3 is TGTGCCAGCAGCTCCCTAGCGGGGGGCAACAATGAGCAGTTCTTC. Amino acid sequence: CASSSLAGGNNEQFF.

This clonotype showed up many times. The rearrangement uses TRBV29-1 and TRBJ1-2; D may be TRBD1 (6 bases). V lost 0 bases, J lost 4 bases, and 9 bases lay in between. This CDR3 has 13 amino acids. CDR1 SQVTM and CDR2 ANQGSEA come from the germline V gene. In DNA form, the CDR3 reads TGCAGCGTTGAAGAGACAGGCGCCTATGGCTACACCTTC. Translated: CSVEETGAYGYTF. The full variable domain, completed using reference TRBV29-1 and TRBJ1-2, is SAVISQKPSRDICQRGTSLTIQCQVDSQVTMMFWYRQQPGQSLTLIATANQGSEATYESGFVIDKFPISRPNLTFSTLTVSNMSPEDSSIYLCSVEETGAYGYTFGSGTRLTVV.

This clonotype was recorded at least ten times. The CDR3 DNA reads as TGTGCCACCAGCAGACGCGGGGGGGTCTACGAGACCCAGTACTTC. Translating gives CATSRRGGVYETQYF. This chain connects TRBV15 to TRBJ2-5; 9 positions match TRBD2. The CDR3 sequence is 15 residues long. The ends lost 2 bases at V and 5 bases at J; junction bases unmatched: 6. Germline CDR1 LNHNV, CDR2 YYDKDF (reference sequence).

This clonotype is termed medium-sized. This chain connects TRBV27 to TRBJ1-5, with 7 bases identical to TRBD1. The CDR3 consists of 15 residues. Germline CDR1 is MNHEY and CDR2 is SMNVEV (reference sequence). The junction had 15 bases not matched to a gene; V was cut back by 10 bases and J by 6 bases. The CDR3 loop is CATRKEGTGAQPQHF. Here the CDR3 DNA reads TGTGCCACCAGGAAAGAGGGAACAGGGGCTCAGCCCCAGCATTTT.

This clonotype is medium-sized in the sample. V and J are TRBV12-3 or TRBV12-4 and TRBJ2-5, with 8 bases aligning to TRBD2. The CDR3 is 16 residues long. V was pared by 6 bases and J by 1 base, with 10 bases of the junction left unmatched. The CDR3 DNA reads TGTGCCAGCAGCGGTACCCCCGGGACTAGCCAAGAGACCCAGTACTTC. Amino acid sequence: CASSGTPGTSQETQYF.

This clonotype was recorded at least ten times. The V gene is TRBV6-4, the J gene TRBJ2-3; 8 nucleotides line up with TRBD1. Germline trimming cut 2 bases from V and 3 bases from J; bases unmatched to any gene: 7. CDR1 and CDR2 (germline): MRHNA, SNTAGT. This CDR3 has 16 amino acids. CDR3 protein: CASSDGVRGPTDTQYF. For the CDR3, the DNA is TGTGCCAGCAGTGACGGGGTCAGGGGGCCGACAGATACGCAGTATTTT.

The chain couples TRBV27 to TRBJ1-2, with D uncertain. The CDR3 is 16 residues long. The germline V gene encodes CDR1 MNHEY and CDR2 SMNVEV (reference sequence). Trimming pared 9 bases from V and 2 bases from J, leaving 22 bases between. The DNA for the CDR3 is TGTGCCAGATTCCCCACCCCTGGGAGTGGGAACTATGGCTACACCTTC. Translated: CARFPTPGSGNYGYTF.

The chain combines TRBV5-6 with TRBJ2-3; TRBD2 matches at 7 bases. Germline V gene sequence: CDR1 SGHDT, CDR2 YYEEEE. After removal of 2 bases from V and 2 bases from J, the junction contained 5 bases not matched to a gene. This CDR3 has 15 residues. CDR3 sequence: CASSLAGTHTDTQYF. The DNA for the CDR3 is TGTGCCAGCAGCTTAGCGGGGACTCACACAGATACGCAGTATTTT.

Judged by abundance, this clonotype is medium-sized. This chain connects TRBV20-1 to TRBJ2-3; D unresolved. Germline V lookup: CDR1 DFQATT, CDR2 SNEGSKA (reference sequence). Trimming shortened V by 3 bases and J by 0 bases, and 10 bases separated the two germline ends. This CDR3 spans 14 amino acids. As DNA, the CDR3 is TGCAGTGCTAGTAAGCTGGCTAGCACAGATACGCAGTATTTT. Amino acid sequence: CSASKLASTDTQYF.

This clonotype occurred many times. V and J are TRBV7-2 and TRBJ2-5; perhaps TRBD2 as D (6 bases). The CDR3 contains 15 residues. The ends were cut back, 1 base at V and 9 bases at J, with 18 bases in the middle. Per germline, CDR1 SGHTA and CDR2 FQGNSA. The CDR3: CASSLDQGLAWSQYF. The CDR3 bases are TGTGCCAGCAGCTTAGACCAAGGCCTAGCGTGGTCCCAGTACTTC.

This clonotype has ten or more counts. A much larger clone lies a single base off, so this may be a read error. The J gene is TRBJ1-2, the V gene TRBV5-1; 7 nucleotides align to TRBD1. The CDR3 sequence is 13 residues long. V shed 2 bases, J shed 4 bases, and the junction held 2 bases outside the gene matches. Looked up from germline, CDR1 is SGHRS and CDR2 is YFSETQ. CDR3: CASSLGGGYGYTF. The CDR3 DNA reads as TGCGCCAGCAGCTTAGGGGGCGGCTATGGCTACACCTTC.

Within the sample, this clonotype is medium-sized. The chain uses TRBV7-6 and TRBJ2-3; 10 nucleotides line up with TRBD2. J was trimmed by 3 bases and V by 4 bases; bases with no gene match: 7. This CDR3 spans 16 amino acids. CDR1 SGHVS and CDR2 FNYEAQ come from the germline V gene. The chain's CDR3 is CASSSLLAGQTDTQYF. In nucleotides, the CDR3 is TGTGCCAGCAGCTCCTTACTAGCGGGGCAAACAGATACGCAGTATTTT.

Many counts were recorded for this clonotype. The chain employs TRBV29-1 and TRBJ2-1; 7 positions match TRBD2. The CDR3 consists of 14 residues. CDR1 and CDR2 from the germline V gene are SQVTM and ANQGSEA. The trim removed 4 bases at V and 1 base at J, leaving 4 bases unmatched. CDR3 sequence reads: CSVVVGGSYNEQFF. The CDR3 bases are TGCAGCGTTGTAGTCGGGGGGTCCTACAATGAGCAGTTCTTC.

This clonotype is large by share. The V and J genes are TRBV12-3 or TRBV12-4 and TRBJ2-2; 8 bases are a match to TRBD1. The CDR3 is made up of 14 amino acids. After removal of 4 bases from V and 4 bases from J, the junction contained 2 bases not matched to a gene. This CDR3 is CASSSTGGTGELFF. The CDR3 nucleotides are TGTGCCAGCAGTTCTACAGGGGGCACCGGGGAGCTGTTTTTT.

This clonotype was counted ten times or more. One base away lies a much larger clone, so this may be a sequencing read error. The chain combines TRBV6-1 with TRBJ2-1, with D perhaps TRBD2 (6 bases). The CDR3 is 11 residues long. CDR1 is MNHNS, CDR2 SASEGT, per germline. The CDR3 DNA is TGTGTCAGCACCGGAGGAGGGCCGCAGTTCTTC. It codes for CVSTGGGPQFF.

Ten or more counts support this clonotype. The chain links TRBV7-2 to TRBJ2-6; D might be TRBD1 (6 bases). The CDR3 runs 16 residues. V lost 2 bases to trimming and J lost 2 bases, with 10 bases between them. Looked up from germline, CDR1 is SGHTA and CDR2 is FQGNSA. CDR3 loop: CASSLSSGAGANVLTF. As DNA, the CDR3 is TGTGCCAGCAGCTTATCATCAGGGGCTGGGGCCAACGTCCTGACTTTC.